Listed below are T cell receptor beta chains from one sample, sequenced in a study of a mutant IDH1 vaccine in newly diagnosed glioma. Using immunoSEQ multiplex PCR, the repertoire was profiled, and TCRdb retains in-frame clones only, with some absent. The data hold about 92,000 clones, with about four fifths observed a single time. This material consisted of PBMCs, taken from a glioma patient treated with radiotherapy, temozolomide or both. The receptor source for this set is a woman between 45 and 65 years old with glioma. CDR3s include the opening cysteine and the closing phenylalanine or tryptophan. A D gene is named only where the DNA matches it firmly. Clone size is given for some rows only: seen once, a few or many times, or a class if the clone is expanded.

len: 16
d_gene: NA
j_gene: TRBJ1-2
abundance: NA
v_gene: TRBV21-1
CDR3nt: TGTGCCAGCAGCCTACGGCAATTTACCCCCTTCTATGGCTACACCTTC
CDR3aa: CASSLRQFTPFYGYTF

len: 18
d_gene: TRBD2
j_gene: TRBJ2-6
abundance: NA
v_gene: TRBV14
CDR3nt: TGTGCCAGCAGTTTCTTTAGCGGGGGGGCTCCTGGGGCCAACGTCCTGACTTTC
CDR3aa: CASSFFSGGAPGANVLTF

len: 15
d_gene: NA
j_gene: TRBJ1-6
abundance: NA
v_gene: TRBV9
CDR3nt: TGTGCCAGCAGCGTAAGGGGAGACCTTAATTCACCCCTCCACTTT
CDR3aa: CASSVRGDLNSPLHF

len: 13
d_gene: TRBD1
j_gene: TRBJ2-7
abundance: NA
v_gene: TRBV30
CDR3nt: TGTGCCTGGAGTAACAGGGGGCCGGATGAGCAGTACTTC
CDR3aa: CAWSNRGPDEQYF

len: 15
d_gene: NA
j_gene: TRBJ1-5
abundance: NA
v_gene: TRBV9
CDR3nt: TGTGCCAGCAGCCCTGGGGGGGGTAGGAATCAGCCCCAGCATTTT
CDR3aa: CASSPGGGRNQPQHF

len: 15
d_gene: NA
j_gene: TRBJ2-7
abundance: NA
v_gene: TRBV19
CDR3nt: TGTGCCAGTAGTAGAGGGAGCTCCTCCTCCTACGAGCAGTACTTC
CDR3aa: CASSRGSSSSYEQYF

len: 14
d_gene: NA
j_gene: TRBJ2-7
abundance: NA
v_gene: TRBV5-6
CDR3nt: TGTGCCAGCCGTACGTGGGCGTCCCCCTACGAGCAGTACTTC
CDR3aa: CASRTWASPYEQYF

len: 13
d_gene: NA
j_gene: TRBJ1-1
abundance: NA
v_gene: TRBV18
CDR3nt: TGTGCCAGCTCACCACGGGACGGGGCTGAGACTTTCTTT
CDR3aa: CASSPRDGAETFF

len: 13
d_gene: NA
j_gene: TRBJ2-7
abundance: NA
v_gene: TRBV4-1
CDR3nt: TGCGCCAGCAGCCAAGGTAAAGGCTACGAGCAGTACTTC
CDR3aa: CASSQGKGYEQYF

len: 12
d_gene: NA
j_gene: TRBJ1-2
abundance: NA
v_gene: TRBV6-1
CDR3nt: TGTGCCAGCAGTGGATTTTACTATGGCTACACCTTC
CDR3aa: CASSGFYYGYTF

len: 11
d_gene: NA
j_gene: TRBJ2-3
abundance: NA
v_gene: TRBV6-1
CDR3nt: TGTGCCAGCAGTGGGTGGGCTACGCAGTATTTT
CDR3aa: CASSGWATQYF

len: 14
d_gene: NA
j_gene: TRBJ1-2
abundance: NA
v_gene: TRBV5-1
CDR3nt: TGCGCCAGCAGCTTGGAACGGGTCGACTATGGCTACACCTTC
CDR3aa: CASSLERVDYGYTF

len: 16
d_gene: NA
j_gene: TRBJ1-1
abundance: NA
v_gene: TRBV11-3
CDR3nt: TGTGCCAGCAGCTTAGTCGGCCAGCTACTGAACACTGAAGCTTTCTTT
CDR3aa: CASSLVGQLLNTEAFF

len: 15
d_gene: NA
j_gene: TRBJ1-1
abundance: NA
v_gene: TRBV11-3
CDR3nt: TGTGCCAGCAGCTTATGGGGCAGAGACTACACTGAAGCTTTCTTT
CDR3aa: CASSLWGRDYTEAFF

len: 13
d_gene: NA
j_gene: TRBJ2-7
abundance: NA
v_gene: TRBV7-9
CDR3nt: TGTGCCAGCAGCCAACAGGGACCCTACGAGCAGTACTTC
CDR3aa: CASSQQGPYEQYF

len: 14
d_gene: NA
j_gene: TRBJ2-7
abundance: NA
v_gene: TRBV30
CDR3nt: TGTGCCGGCCGTCACGGCCAGCTGCCCTACGAGCAGTACTTC
CDR3aa: CAGRHGQLPYEQYF

len: 13
d_gene: NA
j_gene: TRBJ1-2
abundance: once
v_gene: TRBV10-3
CDR3nt: TGTGCCATCAGTGGGGTCGTGGGACATGGCTACACCTTC
CDR3aa: CAISGVVGHGYTF

len: 18
d_gene: TRBD1
j_gene: TRBJ2-7
abundance: NA
v_gene: TRBV7-2
CDR3nt: TGTGCCAGCAGCCGATTTGGCCCGGGACAGGGGCCAGGATACGAGCAGTACTTC
CDR3aa: CASSRFGPGQGPGYEQYF

len: 15
d_gene: TRBD1
j_gene: TRBJ2-7
abundance: once
v_gene: TRBV7-9
CDR3nt: TGTGCCAGCAGCCTTACCGGGACAGGGGGCTACGAGCAGTACTTC
CDR3aa: CASSLTGTGGYEQYF

len: 13
d_gene: NA
j_gene: TRBJ2-7
abundance: NA
v_gene: TRBV2
CDR3nt: TGTGCCAGCAGTGAACGGACAGTCCACGAGCAGTACTTC
CDR3aa: CASSERTVHEQYF

len: 15
d_gene: NA
j_gene: TRBJ2-7
abundance: once
v_gene: TRBV12-5
CDR3nt: TGTGCTAGTGGTCCCTCCGGAGGCCTGAGGGTCGAGCAGTACTTC
CDR3aa: CASGPSGGLRVEQYF

len: 11
d_gene: NA
j_gene: TRBJ2-3
abundance: NA
v_gene: TRBV2
CDR3nt: TGTGCCAGCAGTCTGACAGATACGCAGTATTTT
CDR3aa: CASSLTDTQYF

len: 14
d_gene: NA
j_gene: TRBJ2-3
abundance: NA
v_gene: TRBV9
CDR3nt: TGTGCCAGCAGCGTAGAAGCTTTTGCAGATACGCAGTATTTT
CDR3aa: CASSVEAFADTQYF

len: 15
d_gene: NA
j_gene: TRBJ1-2
abundance: NA
v_gene: TRBV5-6
CDR3nt: TGTGCCAGCAGCCTTAGACAGGAAGCTAACTATGGCTACACCTTC
CDR3aa: CASSLRQEANYGYTF

len: 15
d_gene: NA
j_gene: TRBJ1-3
abundance: NA
v_gene: TRBV9
CDR3nt: TGTGCCAGCAGCGTATCCCAATCGAGGAGGAACACCATATATTTT
CDR3aa: CASSVSQSRRNTIYF

len: 14
d_gene: NA
j_gene: TRBJ1-5
abundance: once
v_gene: TRBV27
CDR3nt: TGTGCCAGCAGTTTTCTTCAGGGTAATCAGCCCCAGCATTTT
CDR3aa: CASSFLQGNQPQHF

len: 11
d_gene: NA
j_gene: TRBJ2-7
abundance: NA
v_gene: TRBV12-1
CDR3nt: TGTGCCAGCAGCTTCCACTACGAGCAGTACTTC
CDR3aa: CASSFHYEQYF